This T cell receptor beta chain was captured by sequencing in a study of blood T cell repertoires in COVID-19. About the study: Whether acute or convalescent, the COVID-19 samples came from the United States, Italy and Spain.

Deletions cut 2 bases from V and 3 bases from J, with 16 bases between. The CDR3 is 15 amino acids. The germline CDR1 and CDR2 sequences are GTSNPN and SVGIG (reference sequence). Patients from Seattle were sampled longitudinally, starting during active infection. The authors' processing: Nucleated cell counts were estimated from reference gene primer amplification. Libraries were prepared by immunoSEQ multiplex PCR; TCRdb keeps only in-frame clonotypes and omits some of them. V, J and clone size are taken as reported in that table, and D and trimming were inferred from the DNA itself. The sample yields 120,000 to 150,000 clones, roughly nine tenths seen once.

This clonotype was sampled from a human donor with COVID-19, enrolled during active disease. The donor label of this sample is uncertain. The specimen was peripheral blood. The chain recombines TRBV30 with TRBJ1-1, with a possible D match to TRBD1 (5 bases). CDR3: CAWSRVWGRDTEAFF. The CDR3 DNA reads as TGTGCCTGGAGTCGGGTATGGGGGAGGGACACTGAAGCTTTCTTT.